The text below deals with one T cell receptor beta chain. Its antigen target is currently unknown. No much larger clonotype is one base removed from it; base qualities were not supplied. The germline V gene yields SGHTA for CDR1 and FQGNSA for CDR2. V is pared back by 5 bases and J by 8 bases, with 10 bases lying between the germline termini. The CDR3 measures 12 amino acids from cysteine to phenylalanine. CDR3 DNA is the only sequence kept; it has 36 bases, read in frame from the first base. The library was obtained by the immunoSEQ multiplex PCR assay. Concerning the study's data processing: To diagnose cytomegalovirus status from the catalog of TCR beta chain sequences, a statistical classification framework was built. Held by TCRdb, this immuneACCESS table contains in-frame sequences only and omits some clones. Under half of the omission traces to an unresolved V gene where checked; the cause of the rest is unknown. The V and J calls and the clone size are those of that table, but D and trimming were determined from the DNA. The sample table shows about 160,000 clones, and less than 90% are seen once. The biggest ten clones account for about 2.3% of the sample.

The data were taken from a study of cytomegalovirus exposure and HLA in healthy donors (dated by TCRdb to about 2017). Notes on the research overall: According to a later analysis, the 120 or so validation repertoires were produced on the same platform as the 700 or so repertoires of the first cohort. The aim of the study was to test whether cataloging public T cell receptors could identify signatures of past pathogen exposure. Along with the approximately 670-subject first cohort, a separate validation cohort of 120 different subjects was used. To predict cytomegalovirus infection status, the study brought together high-throughput TCR immunosequencing, statistical association of individual TCRs with disease status, and machine learning. Overall study outcomes, separate from this receptor: Cytomegalovirus status was reported to be diagnosed by the classifier with high specificity and sensitivity in both the original and validation cohorts. The study gave a list of 150 to 200 TCR beta chains associated with cytomegalovirus. While some public TCRs were present in many individuals, most TCR sequences turned up only very rarely across donors. A later analysis had no HLA typing for the validation cohort, so co-occurrence there was scored across all 110 or so repertoires. In a later analysis, TCRs clustered in the first cohort were found to also tend to co-occur in the 120 or so validation repertoires, with 94% of cluster scores above 0. In vitro tests confirmed that a few of the cytomegalovirus-associated TCR beta chains recognize cytomegalovirus antigens. The authors suggested that the approach could potentially be extended to other disease states and immunological phenotypes.

The donors belonged to the validation cohort of approximately 130 subjects, which was separate from the roughly 700-subject first cohort. The sample consisted of PBMCs. This receptor chain uses TRBV7-2 and TRBJ2-1; the D gene is perhaps TRBD2, from 5 matching bases. This TCR was recovered from a woman in her late teens or twenties in good health and CMV-seronegative. The CDR3 loop reads CASSLTSYEQFF. The DNA is as follows: TGTGCCAGCAGCCTAACTAGTTATGAGCAGTTCTTC.